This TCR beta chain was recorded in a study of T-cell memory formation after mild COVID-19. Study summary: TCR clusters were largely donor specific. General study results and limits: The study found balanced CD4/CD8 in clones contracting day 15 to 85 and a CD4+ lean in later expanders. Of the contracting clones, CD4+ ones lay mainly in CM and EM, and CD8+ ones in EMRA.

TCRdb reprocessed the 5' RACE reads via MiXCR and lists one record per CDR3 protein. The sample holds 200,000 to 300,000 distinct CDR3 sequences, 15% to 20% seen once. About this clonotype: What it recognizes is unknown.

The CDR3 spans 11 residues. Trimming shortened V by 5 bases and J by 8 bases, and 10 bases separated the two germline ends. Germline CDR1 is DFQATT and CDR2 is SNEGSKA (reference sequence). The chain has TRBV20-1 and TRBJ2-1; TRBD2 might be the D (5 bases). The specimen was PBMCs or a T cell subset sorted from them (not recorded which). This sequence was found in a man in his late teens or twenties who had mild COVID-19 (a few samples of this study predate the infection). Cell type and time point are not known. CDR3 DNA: TGCAGTGCTTCGGTCGGGGATGAGCAGTTCTTC. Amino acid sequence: CSASVGDEQFF.